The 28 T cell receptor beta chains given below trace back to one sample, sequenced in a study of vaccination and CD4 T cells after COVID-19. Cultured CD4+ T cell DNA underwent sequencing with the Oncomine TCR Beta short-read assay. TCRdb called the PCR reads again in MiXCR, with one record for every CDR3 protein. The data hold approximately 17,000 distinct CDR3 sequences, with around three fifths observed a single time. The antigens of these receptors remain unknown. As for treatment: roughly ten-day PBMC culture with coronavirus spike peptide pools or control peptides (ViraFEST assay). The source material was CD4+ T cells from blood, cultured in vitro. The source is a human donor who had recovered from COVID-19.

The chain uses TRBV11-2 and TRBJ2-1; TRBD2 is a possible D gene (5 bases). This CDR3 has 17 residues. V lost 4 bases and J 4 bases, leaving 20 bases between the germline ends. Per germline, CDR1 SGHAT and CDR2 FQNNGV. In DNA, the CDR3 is TGTGCCAGCAGCTCATTCCGCCGAGCGGTCTCTTACAATGAGCAGTTCTTC. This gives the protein CASSSFRRAVSYNEQFF.

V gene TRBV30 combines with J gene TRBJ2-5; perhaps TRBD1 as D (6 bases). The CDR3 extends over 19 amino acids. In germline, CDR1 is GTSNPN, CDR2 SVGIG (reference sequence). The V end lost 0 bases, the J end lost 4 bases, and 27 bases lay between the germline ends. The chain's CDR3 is CAWSVRTAIRQALLETQYF. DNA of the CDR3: TGTGCCTGGAGTGTAAGGACAGCGATTCGGCAAGCCCTATTAGAGACCCAGTACTTC.

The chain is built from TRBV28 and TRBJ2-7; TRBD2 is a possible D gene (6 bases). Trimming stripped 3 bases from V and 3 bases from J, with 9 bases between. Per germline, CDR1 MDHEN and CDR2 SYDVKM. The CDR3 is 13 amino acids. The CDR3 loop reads CASSLPGGYEQYF. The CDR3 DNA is TGTGCCAGCAGTTTGCCCGGGGGCTACGAGCAGTACTTC. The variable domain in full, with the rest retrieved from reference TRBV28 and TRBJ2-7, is DVKVTQSSRYLVKRTGEKVFLECVQDMDHENMFWYRQDPGLGLRLIYFSYDVKMKEKGDIPEGYSVSREKKERFSLILESASTNQTSMYLCASSLPGGYEQYFGPGTRLTVT.

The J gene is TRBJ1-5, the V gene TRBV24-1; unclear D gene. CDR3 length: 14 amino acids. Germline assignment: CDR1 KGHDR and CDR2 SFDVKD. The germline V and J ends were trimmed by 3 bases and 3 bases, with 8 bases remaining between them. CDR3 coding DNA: TGTGCCACCAGTGATGCCTGGAACAATCAGCCCCAGCATTTT. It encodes CATSDAWNNQPQHF.

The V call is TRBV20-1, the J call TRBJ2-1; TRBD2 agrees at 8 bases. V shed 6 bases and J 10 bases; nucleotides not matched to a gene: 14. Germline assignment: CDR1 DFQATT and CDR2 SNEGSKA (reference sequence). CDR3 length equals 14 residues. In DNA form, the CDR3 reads TGCAGTGCCCATCTAGCGGGCCTGCGCGGCGAGCAGTTCTTC. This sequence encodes CSAHLAGLRGEQFF.

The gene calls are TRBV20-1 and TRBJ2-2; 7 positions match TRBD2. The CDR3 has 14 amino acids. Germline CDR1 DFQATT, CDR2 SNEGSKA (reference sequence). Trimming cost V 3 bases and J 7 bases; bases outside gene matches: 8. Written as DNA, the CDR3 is TGCAGTGCTAGGGGGGGGTGGCTGAACGGGGAGCTGTTTTTT. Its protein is CSARGGWLNGELFF.

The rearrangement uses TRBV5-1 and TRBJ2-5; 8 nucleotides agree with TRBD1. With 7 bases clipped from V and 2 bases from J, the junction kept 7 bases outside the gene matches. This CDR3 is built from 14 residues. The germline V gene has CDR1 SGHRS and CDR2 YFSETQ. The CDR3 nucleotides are TGCGCCAGCTCGGGACAGGCGACACAAGAGACCCAGTACTTC. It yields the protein CASSGQATQETQYF.

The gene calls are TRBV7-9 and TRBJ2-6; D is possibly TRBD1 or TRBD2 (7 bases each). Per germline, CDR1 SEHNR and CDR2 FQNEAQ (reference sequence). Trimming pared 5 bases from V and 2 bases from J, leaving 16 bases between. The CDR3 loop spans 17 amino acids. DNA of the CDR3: TGTGCCAGCAGCCCAACCCCAGGGGGGGCTGGGGCCAACGTCCTGACTTTC. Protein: CASSPTPGGAGANVLTF.

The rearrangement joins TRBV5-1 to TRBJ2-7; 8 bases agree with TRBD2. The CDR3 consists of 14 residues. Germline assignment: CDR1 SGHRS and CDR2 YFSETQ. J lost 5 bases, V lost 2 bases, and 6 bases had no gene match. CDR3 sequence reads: CASSFTSGSHEQYF. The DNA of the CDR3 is TGCGCCAGCAGCTTTACGAGCGGGAGCCACGAGCAGTACTTC.

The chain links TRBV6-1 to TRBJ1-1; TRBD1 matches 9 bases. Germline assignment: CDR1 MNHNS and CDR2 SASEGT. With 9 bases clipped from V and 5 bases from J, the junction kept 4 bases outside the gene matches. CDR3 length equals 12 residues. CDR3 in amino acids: CASGQGLTEAFF. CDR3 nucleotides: TGTGCCAGTGGACAGGGGCTGACTGAAGCTTTCTTT.

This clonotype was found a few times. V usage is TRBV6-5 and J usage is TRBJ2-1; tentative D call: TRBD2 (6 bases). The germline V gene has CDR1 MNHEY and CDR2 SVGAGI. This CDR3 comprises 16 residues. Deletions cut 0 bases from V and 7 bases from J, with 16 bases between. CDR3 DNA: TGTGCCAGCAGTTACTCGCGGGTAGCGGTACTAAATGAGCAGTTCTTC. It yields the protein CASSYSRVAVLNEQFF.

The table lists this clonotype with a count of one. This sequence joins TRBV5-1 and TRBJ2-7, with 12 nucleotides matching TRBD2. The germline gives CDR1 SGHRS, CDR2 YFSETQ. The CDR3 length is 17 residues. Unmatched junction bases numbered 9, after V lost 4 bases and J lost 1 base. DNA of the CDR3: TGCGCCAGCAGCAGCGGACTAGCGGGAATTCTATCCTACGAGCAGTACTTC. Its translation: CASSSGLAGILSYEQYF. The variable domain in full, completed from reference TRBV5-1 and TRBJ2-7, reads KAGVTQTPRYLIKTRGQQVTLSCSPISGHRSVSWYQQTPGQGLQFLFEYFSETQRNKGNFPGRFSGRQFSNSRSEMNVSTLELGDSALYLCASSSGLAGILSYEQYFGPGTRLTVT.

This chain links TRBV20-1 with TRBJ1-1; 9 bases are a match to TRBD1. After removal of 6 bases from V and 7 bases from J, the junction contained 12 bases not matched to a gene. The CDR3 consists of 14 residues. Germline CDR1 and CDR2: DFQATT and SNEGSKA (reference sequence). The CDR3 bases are TGCAGTGCCTACCGACAGGGGGAGGGAAATGAAGCTTTCTTT. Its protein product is CSAYRQGEGNEAFF.

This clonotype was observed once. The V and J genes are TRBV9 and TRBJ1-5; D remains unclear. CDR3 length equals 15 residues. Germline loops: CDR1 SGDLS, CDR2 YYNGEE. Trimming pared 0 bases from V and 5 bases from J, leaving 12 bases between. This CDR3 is CASSVGPLGDQPQHF. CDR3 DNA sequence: TGTGCCAGCAGCGTAGGCCCCCTTGGGGATCAGCCCCAGCATTTT.

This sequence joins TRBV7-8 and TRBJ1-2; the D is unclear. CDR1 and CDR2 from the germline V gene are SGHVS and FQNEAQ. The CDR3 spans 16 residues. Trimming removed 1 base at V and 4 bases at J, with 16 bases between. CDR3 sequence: CASSLVSVSPSYGYTF. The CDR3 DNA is TGTGCCAGCAGCTTAGTCTCCGTATCCCCCTCCTATGGCTACACCTTC. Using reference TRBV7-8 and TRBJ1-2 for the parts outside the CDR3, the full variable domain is GAGVSQSPRYKVAKRGQDVALRCDPISGHVSLFWYQQALGQGPEFLTYFQNEAQLDKSGLPSDRFFAERPEGSVSTLKIQRTQQEDSAVYLCASSLVSVSPSYGYTFGSGTRLTVV.

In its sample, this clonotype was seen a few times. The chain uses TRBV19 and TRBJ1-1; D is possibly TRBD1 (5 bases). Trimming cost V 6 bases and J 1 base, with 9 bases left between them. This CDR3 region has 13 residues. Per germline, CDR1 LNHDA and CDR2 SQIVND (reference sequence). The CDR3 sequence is CASRGQGNTEAFF. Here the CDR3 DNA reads TGTGCCAGTAGGGGGCAGGGGAACACTGAAGCTTTCTTT.

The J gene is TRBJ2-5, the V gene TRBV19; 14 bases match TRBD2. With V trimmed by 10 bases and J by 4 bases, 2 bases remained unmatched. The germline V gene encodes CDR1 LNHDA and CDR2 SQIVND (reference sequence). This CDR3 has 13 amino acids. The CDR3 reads CATGTSGRETQYF. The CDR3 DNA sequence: TGTGCCACCGGGACTAGCGGGAGAGAGACCCAGTACTTC. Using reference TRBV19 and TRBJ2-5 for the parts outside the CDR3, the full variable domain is DGGITQSPKYLFRKEGQNVTLSCEQNLNHDAMYWYRQDPGQGLRLIYYSQIVNDFQKGDIAEGYSVSREKKESFPLTVTSAQKNPTAFYLCATGTSGRETQYFGPGTRLLVL.

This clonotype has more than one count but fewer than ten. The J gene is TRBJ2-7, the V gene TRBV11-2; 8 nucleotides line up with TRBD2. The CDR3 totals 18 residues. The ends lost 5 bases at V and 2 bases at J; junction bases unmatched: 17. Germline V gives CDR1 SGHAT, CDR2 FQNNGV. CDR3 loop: CASSREAPDSGTTYEQYF. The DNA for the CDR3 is TGTGCCAGCAGCCGCGAAGCGCCGGATAGCGGGACAACCTACGAGCAGTACTTC.

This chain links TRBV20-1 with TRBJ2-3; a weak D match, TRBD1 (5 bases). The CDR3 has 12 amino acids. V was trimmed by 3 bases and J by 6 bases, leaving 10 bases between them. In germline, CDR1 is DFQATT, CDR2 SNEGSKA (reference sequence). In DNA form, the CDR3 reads TGCAGTGCTAGTGTCAGGGCGGATACGCAGTATTTT. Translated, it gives CSASVRADTQYF.

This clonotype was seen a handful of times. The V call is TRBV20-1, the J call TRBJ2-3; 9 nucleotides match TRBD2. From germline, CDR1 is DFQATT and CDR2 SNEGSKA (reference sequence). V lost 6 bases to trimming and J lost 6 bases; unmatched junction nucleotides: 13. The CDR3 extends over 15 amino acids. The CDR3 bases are TGCAGTGCAGGACTAGCGAGAGACTTGGGGGATACGCAGTATTTT. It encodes CSAGLARDLGDTQYF.

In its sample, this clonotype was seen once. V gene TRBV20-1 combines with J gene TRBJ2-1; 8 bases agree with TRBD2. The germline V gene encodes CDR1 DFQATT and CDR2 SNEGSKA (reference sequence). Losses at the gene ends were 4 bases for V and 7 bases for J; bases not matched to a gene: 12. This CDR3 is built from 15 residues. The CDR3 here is CSAIHPGTRFNEQFF. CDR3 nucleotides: TGCAGTGCTATCCACCCCGGGACTAGGTTTAATGAGCAGTTCTTC.

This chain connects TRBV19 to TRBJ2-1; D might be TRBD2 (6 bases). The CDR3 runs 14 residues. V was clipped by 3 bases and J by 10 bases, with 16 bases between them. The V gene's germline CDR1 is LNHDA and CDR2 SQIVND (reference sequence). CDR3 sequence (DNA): TGTGCCAGTAGTATGGCGGGGCCGCACCTCGAGCAGTTCTTC. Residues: CASSMAGPHLEQFF. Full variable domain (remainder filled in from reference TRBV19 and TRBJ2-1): DGGITQSPKYLFRKEGQNVTLSCEQNLNHDAMYWYRQDPGQGLRLIYYSQIVNDFQKGDIAEGYSVSREKKESFPLTVTSAQKNPTAFYLCASSMAGPHLEQFFGPGTRLTVL.

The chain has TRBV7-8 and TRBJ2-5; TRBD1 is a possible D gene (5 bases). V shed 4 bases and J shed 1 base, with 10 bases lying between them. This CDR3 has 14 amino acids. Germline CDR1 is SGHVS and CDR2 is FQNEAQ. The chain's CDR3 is CASSSPRAQETQYF. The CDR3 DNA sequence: TGTGCCAGCAGCTCACCCAGGGCCCAAGAGACCCAGTACTTC.

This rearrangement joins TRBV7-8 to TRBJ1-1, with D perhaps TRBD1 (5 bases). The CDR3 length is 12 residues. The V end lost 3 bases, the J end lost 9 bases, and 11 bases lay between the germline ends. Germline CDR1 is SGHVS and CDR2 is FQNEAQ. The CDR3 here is CASSFSGAKAFF. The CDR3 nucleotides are TGTGCCAGCAGCTTCTCCGGGGCAAAAGCTTTCTTT.

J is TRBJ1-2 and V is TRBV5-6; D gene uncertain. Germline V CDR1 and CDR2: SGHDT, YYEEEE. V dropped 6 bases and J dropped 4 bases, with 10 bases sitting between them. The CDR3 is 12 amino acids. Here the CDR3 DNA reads TGTGCCAGCACCTCGGGCAGCTATGGCTACACCTTC. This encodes CASTSGSYGYTF.

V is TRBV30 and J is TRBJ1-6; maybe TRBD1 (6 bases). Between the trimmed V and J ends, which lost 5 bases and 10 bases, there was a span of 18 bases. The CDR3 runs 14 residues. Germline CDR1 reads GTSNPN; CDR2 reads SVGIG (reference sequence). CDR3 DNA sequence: TGTGCCTGGTGTGCGGACAGCGCCGGGTCACCCCTCCACTTT. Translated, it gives CAWCADSAGSPLHF.

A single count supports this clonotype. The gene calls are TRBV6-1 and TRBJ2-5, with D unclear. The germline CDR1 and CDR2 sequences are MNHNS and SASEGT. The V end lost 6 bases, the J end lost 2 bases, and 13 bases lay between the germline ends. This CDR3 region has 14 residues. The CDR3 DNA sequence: TGTGCCAGCAGACTCCACCCGTTACAAGAGACCCAGTACTTC. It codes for CASRLHPLQETQYF.

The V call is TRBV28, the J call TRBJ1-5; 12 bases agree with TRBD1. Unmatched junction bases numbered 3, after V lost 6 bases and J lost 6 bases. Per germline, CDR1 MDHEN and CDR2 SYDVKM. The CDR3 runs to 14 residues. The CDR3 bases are TGTGCCAGCAGGGGGACAGGGGGCACTCAGCCCCAGCATTTT. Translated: CASRGTGGTQPQHF.